This TCR beta chain was sequenced during a study of control samples from healthy donors and cancer patients. Generated by immunoSEQ multiplex PCR, the TCRdb table keeps only in-frame clones and is missing some. The sample holds 170,000 or so clones, 94% seen once. This CDR3 has 19 amino acids. V shed 4 bases and J 9 bases; nucleotides not matched to a gene: 21. Looked up from germline, CDR1 is KGHDR and CDR2 is SFDVKD. The TCR comes from a woman between 18 and 29 years old in good health. V and J are TRBV24-1 and TRBJ1-5; 9 bases are shared with TRBD1. What was sequenced was blood. The chain's CDR3 is CATSDAYRGRMLKSPPQHF. The CDR3 region has the DNA TGTGCCACCAGTGACGCCTACAGGGGGCGCATGTTAAAGTCCCCGCCCCAGCATTTT.